The 2 T cell receptor beta chains below were found in one sample sequenced in a study of cytomegalovirus exposure and HLA in healthy donors. Use of 60 Vbeta and 13 Jbeta primers characterized the PCR. Sequenced by immunoSEQ multiplex PCR; TCRdb stores in-frame clones only, minus some. The profile covers roughly 100,000 clones, with 75% to 85% appearing a single time and 6.1% taken by the ten largest. Sequenced input: PBMCs. These receptors came from a man between 18 and 35 years old in good health and CMV-seronegative.

This rearrangement joins TRBV7-9 to TRBJ2-1; D may be TRBD1 (5 bases). Germline V gives CDR1 SEHNR, CDR2 FQNEAQ (reference sequence). V lost 3 bases, J lost 7 bases, and 22 bases lay in between. This CDR3 has 17 amino acids. The CDR3 DNA sequence: TGTGCCAGCAGCTTGTTCGCTACCCCCCAGGGTGGGAATGAGCAGTTCTTC. It codes for CASSLFATPQGGNEQFF.

The chain links TRBV12-5 to TRBJ2-5; D uncertain. Matching the DNA end better, TRBJ2-7 makes the J call doubtful. Germline-derived CDR1 and CDR2 are LGHNT and FRNRAP. This CDR3 region has 13 residues. CDR3 coding DNA: TGTGCTAGTGGCGCGACACCCTCCTACGAGCAGTACTTC. Translating gives CASGATPSYEQYF.